These 9 T cell receptor beta chains came from one sample sequenced in a study of identical twins. MiXCR, run by TCRdb on the 5' RACE reads, gives a single entry per CDR3 protein. The sample holds around 530,000 distinct CDR3 sequences; approximately 16% are singletons and the top ten take roughly 0.46%. These data are also associated with another study on yellow fever vaccine responses in identical twins.

The material sequenced was CD4+ T cells sorted from blood. The receptors shown here come from a woman aged 18-29 years in good health.

This clonotype was seen a single time. This sequence joins TRBV19 and TRBJ1-1; D gene ambiguous. V dropped 7 bases and J dropped 8 bases, with 11 bases sitting between them. The CDR3 runs to 11 residues. Germline CDR1 is LNHDA and CDR2 is SQIVND (reference sequence). The CDR3 coding sequence is TGTGCCAGTAACGGCCCCAACGAAGCTTTCTTT. It codes for CASNGPNEAFF.

This clonotype came up many times. This chain connects TRBV2 to TRBJ2-1; 9 nucleotides match TRBD2. Trimming at V came to 6 bases and at J to 12 bases, leaving 12 bases not matched to a gene. The CDR3 covers 14 residues. The germline V gene encodes CDR1 SNHLY and CDR2 FYNNEI. The CDR3 DNA follows: TGTGCCAGCAGGACTAGCGGTCGGATGGATGGGCAGTTCTTC. Its translation: CASRTSGRMDGQFF.

The chain uses TRBV20-1 and TRBJ2-7, with TRBD2 identical over 10 bases. V was clipped by 3 bases and J by 6 bases; unmatched bases: 5. CDR3 size: 13 residues. Looked up from germline, CDR1 is DFQATT and CDR2 is SNEGSKA (reference sequence). The CDR3, as DNA: TGCAGTGCTAGGAAAGCGGGAGGGACCGAGCAGTACTTC. It encodes CSARKAGGTEQYF.

The chain employs TRBV15 and TRBJ2-1, with 13 bases identical to TRBD2. There are 15 residues in the CDR3. Germline-derived CDR1 and CDR2 are LNHNV and YYDKDF (reference sequence). V trimming: 4 bases; J trimming: 8 bases; junction bases outside the gene matches: 5. The CDR3 DNA reads TGTGCCACCAGCACGGGACTAGCGGGAATGCATGAGCAGTTCTTC. Translated: CATSTGLAGMHEQFF.

The genes are TRBV7-9 and TRBJ2-3; the D gene is possibly TRBD1 (5 bases). The CDR3 totals 13 residues. Germline V gene lookup returns CDR1 SEHNR and CDR2 FQNEAQ (reference sequence). V was shortened by 9 bases and J by 6 bases, with 16 bases between the two germline ends. CDR3 region: CARTDSATDTQYF. Here the CDR3 DNA reads TGTGCCAGGACCGACAGCGCGACGGATACGCAGTATTTT.

Many counts were recorded for this clonotype. This chain joins TRBV20-1 and TRBJ1-1; D remains unclear. With 3 bases removed from V and 0 bases from J, the gap between germline ends came to 8 bases. The CDR3 sequence is 13 residues long. CDR1 and CDR2 from the germline V gene are DFQATT and SNEGSKA (reference sequence). CDR3 sequence (DNA): TGCAGTGCTAGGGCAGATATGAACACTGAAGCTTTCTTT. It encodes CSARADMNTEAFF.

This clonotype was picked up many times. V is TRBV3-1 and J is TRBJ2-4; 7 bases align to TRBD1. This CDR3 has 16 residues. J gave up 8 bases and V 4 bases, and 14 bases lay outside the gene matches. Germline loops: CDR1 LGHDT, CDR2 YNNKEL (reference sequence). The CDR3 bases are TGTGCCAGCAGCCCCACCGGACAGGCGACGGGATACATTCAGTACTTC. It is translated as CASSPTGQATGYIQYF. Full variable domain (rest looked up from reference TRBV3-1 and TRBJ2-4): DTAVSQTPKYLVTQMGNDKSIKCEQNLGHDTMYWYKQDSKKFLKIMFSYNNKELIINETVPNRFSPKSPDKAHLNLHINSLELGDSAVYFCASSPTGQATGYIQYFGAGTRLSVL.

This rearrangement joins TRBV25-1 to TRBJ1-1; unclear D gene. Trimming removed 1 base at V and 1 base at J, with 7 bases between. This CDR3 spans 14 amino acids. Per germline, CDR1 MGHDK and CDR2 SYGVNS. The CDR3 protein is CASSESGPNTEAFF. In DNA, the CDR3 is TGTGCCAGCAGTGAATCGGGTCCGAACACTGAAGCTTTCTTT.

The rearrangement links TRBV11-2 to TRBJ2-3; 10 bases align to TRBD2. Germline trimming cut 2 bases from V and 5 bases from J; bases unmatched to any gene: 13. Germline values: CDR1 SGHAT, CDR2 FQNNGV. CDR3 size: 18 residues. The CDR3 DNA is TGTGCCAGCAGCTTATCCCAACCGGGACTAGCGTTAAGAGATACGCAGTATTTT. Residues: CASSLSQPGLALRDTQYF. Filled out from reference TRBV11-2 and TRBJ2-3, the complete variable domain reads EAGVAQSPRYKIIEKRQSVAFWCNPISGHATLYWYQQILGQGPKLLIQFQNNGVVDDSQLPKDRFSAERLKGVDSTLKIQPAKLEDSAVYLCASSLSQPGLALRDTQYFGPGTRLTVL.